Following are 22 T cell receptor beta chains from one sample sequenced in a study of blood T cell repertoires in COVID-19. Only in-frame clones appear in the TCRdb table, and some are missing; sequencing was by immunoSEQ multiplex PCR. Here the sample spans about 170,000 clones, approximately 79% being singletons. The sequencing input was peripheral blood. These receptors originate from an elderly woman with acute or convalescent COVID-19.

This chain uses TRBV3-1 (or the pseudogene TRBV3-2) with TRBJ1-6, with 10 nucleotides matching TRBD1. The CDR3 is 15 amino acids. V lost 4 bases to trimming and J lost 8 bases; unmatched junction nucleotides: 5. Germline values: CDR1 LGHDT, CDR2 YNNKEL (reference sequence). In DNA form, the CDR3 reads TGTGCCAGCAGCCCTTTGGACAGGGGGGATTCACCCCTCCACTTT. Its translation: CASSPLDRGDSPLHF.

This sequence joins TRBV9 and TRBJ2-2; TRBD1 matches 8 bases. Germline CDR1 reads SGDLS; CDR2 reads YYNGEE. Trimming cost V 5 bases and J 2 bases; bases outside gene matches: 5. The CDR3 consists of 15 residues. The CDR3 nucleotides are TGTGCCAGCAGTAGACAGGGGATAAACACCGGGGAGCTGTTTTTT. Protein sequence: CASSRQGINTGELFF.

This clone came up a few times. The J gene is TRBJ2-5, the V gene TRBV5-6, with 7 bases matching TRBD1. The junction had 12 bases not matched to a gene; V was cut back by 4 bases and J by 3 bases. The CDR3 length is 16 residues. CDR1 SGHDT and CDR2 YYEEEE come from the germline V gene. CDR3 sequence reads: CASSPGTDPDKETQYF. The CDR3, as DNA: TGTGCCAGCAGCCCAGGGACAGACCCGGATAAAGAGACCCAGTACTTC.

This chain links TRBV4-2 with TRBJ1-1; tentative D call: TRBD1 (6 bases). The CDR3 spans 16 residues. With 2 bases removed from V and 7 bases from J, the gap between germline ends came to 20 bases. From germline, CDR1 is LGHNA and CDR2 YNFKEQ. CDR3 sequence: CASSQYGQTIQGEAFF. As DNA, the CDR3 is TGTGCCAGCAGCCAATACGGACAGACAATTCAAGGTGAAGCTTTCTTT.

In its sample, this clone was seen a few times. The rearrangement links TRBV28 to TRBJ1-1; 7 bases align to TRBD1. V gave up 6 bases and J gave up 3 bases; unmatched junction bases: 7. CDR3 size: 14 residues. CDR1 and CDR2 (germline): MDHEN, SYDVKM. CDR3 DNA: TGTGCCAGCAGGACCGGGACAGACTACACTGAAGCTTTCTTT. Translated: CASRTGTDYTEAFF.

This clone occurred once. The chain combines TRBV29-1 with TRBJ1-1, with D unresolved. CDR1 is SQVTM, CDR2 ANQGSEA, per germline. The CDR3 length is 12 residues. V lost 5 bases, J lost 1 base, and 8 bases lay in between. The CDR3 is CSVRVQNTEAFF. For the CDR3, the DNA is TGCAGCGTTCGGGTTCAGAACACTGAAGCTTTCTTT.

V is TRBV7-8 and J is TRBJ2-7; tentative D call: TRBD1 (5 bases). V lost 2 bases, J lost 2 bases, and 10 bases lay in between. Germline V lookup: CDR1 SGHVS, CDR2 FQNEAQ. The CDR3 spans 14 residues. The CDR3 nucleotides are TGTGCCAGCAGCTTAATCCCAGGGACCTACGAGCAGTACTTC. Translation: CASSLIPGTYEQYF.

CDR3 protein: CASSLGGAGNTEAFF. The CDR3 nucleotides are TGTGCCAGCAGCTTAGGTGGGGCGGGGAATACTGAAGCTTTCTTT. This chain uses TRBV7-2 with TRBJ1-1; TRBD1 is a possible D gene (5 bases). The CDR3 loop spans 15 amino acids. V shed 1 base and J shed 5 bases, with 14 bases lying between them. Germline CDR1 and CDR2: SGHTA and FQGNSA.

This chain joins TRBV7-9 and TRBJ2-3; D might be TRBD2 (6 bases). Germline V CDR1 and CDR2: SEHNR, FQNEAQ (reference sequence). Trimming pared 1 base from V and 2 bases from J, leaving 10 bases between. The CDR3 runs to 15 residues. The CDR3 reads CASSLGWTNTDTQYF. The CDR3 coding sequence is TGTGCCAGCAGCTTAGGGTGGACTAACACAGATACGCAGTATTTT.

The chain carries TRBV5-1 and TRBJ1-4, with TRBD1 identical over 8 bases. CDR1 and CDR2 (germline): SGHRS, YFSETQ. This CDR3 spans 16 amino acids. Germline trimming cut 2 bases from V and 3 bases from J; bases unmatched to any gene: 6. As DNA, the CDR3 is TGCGCCAGCAGCTTTTTAGGACAGGGCCCTAATGAAAAACTGTTTTTT. It yields the protein CASSFLGQGPNEKLFF.

This chain links TRBV3-1 (or the pseudogene TRBV3-2) with TRBJ2-1; possible D gene TRBD2, 5 bases. V dropped 1 base and J dropped 6 bases, with 10 bases sitting between them. The germline V gene has CDR1 LGHDT and CDR2 YNNKEL (reference sequence). This CDR3 spans 14 amino acids. CDR3 coding DNA: TGTGCCAGCAGCCAAGTTTTAGCGACCAATGAGCAGTTCTTC. Its translation is CASSQVLATNEQFF.

This chain joins TRBV2 and TRBJ2-5; 9 bases map to TRBD1. From germline, CDR1 is SNHLY and CDR2 FYNNEI. Trimming removed 6 bases from V and 5 bases from J; junction bases left unmatched: 4. This CDR3 has 13 residues. The CDR3 region is CASRGTGWETQYF. The CDR3 DNA follows: TGTGCCAGCAGGGGGACAGGGTGGGAGACCCAGTACTTC.

The chain combines TRBV11-1 with TRBJ2-1; 8 nucleotides line up with TRBD1. Germline-derived CDR1 and CDR2 are SGHAT and FQDESV (reference sequence). The ends lost 5 bases at V and 7 bases at J; junction bases unmatched: 10. The CDR3 sequence is 15 residues long. The CDR3 spells CASSRAGTGINEQFF. For the CDR3, the DNA is TGTGCCAGCAGCAGAGCCGGGACAGGAATAAATGAGCAGTTCTTC. The full variable domain, completed using reference TRBV11-1 and TRBJ2-1, is EAEVAQSPRYKITEKSQAVAFWCDPISGHATLYWYRQILGQGPELLVQFQDESVVDDSQLPKDRFSAERLKGVDSTLKIQPAELGDSAMYLCASSRAGTGINEQFFGPGTRLTVL.

The chain combines TRBV7-9 with TRBJ2-5; TRBD2 aligns across 9 bases. The junction had 8 bases not matched to a gene; V was cut back by 5 bases and J by 4 bases. CDR1 is SEHNR and CDR2 is FQNEAQ in the germline V gene (reference sequence). The CDR3 covers 15 residues. The CDR3 coding sequence is TGTGCCAGCAGCCTTGGAGCGGGGGGCGGAGAGACCCAGTACTTC. Residues: CASSLGAGGGETQYF.

The chain carries TRBV9 and TRBJ1-1, with D unresolved. Trimming removed 4 bases from V and 6 bases from J, with 16 bases in between. The CDR3 spans 14 residues. The germline gives CDR1 SGDLS, CDR2 YYNGEE. The CDR3 loop is CASSPQLGGSEAFF. In DNA, the CDR3 is TGTGCCAGCAGCCCACAACTCGGCGGTTCTGAAGCTTTCTTT.

This chain uses TRBV6-2 or TRBV6-3 with TRBJ2-7; 11 bases are a match to TRBD2. The junction had 4 bases not matched to a gene; V was cut back by 2 bases and J by 4 bases. The germline V gene encodes CDR1 MNHEY and CDR2 SVGEGT. The CDR3 has 15 amino acids. The chain's CDR3 is CASSYVLAGGYEQYF. DNA of the CDR3: TGTGCCAGCAGTTACGTGCTAGCGGGAGGTTACGAGCAGTACTTC.

The chain carries TRBV2 and TRBJ1-6, with TRBD1 matching over 9 bases. The CDR3 has 15 amino acids. V gave up 8 bases and J gave up 9 bases; unmatched junction bases: 11. Germline values: CDR1 SNHLY, CDR2 FYNNEI. The CDR3 coding sequence is TGTGCCAGCCTGAAACCGGGACAGGGTTCTTCACCCCTCCACTTT. Protein product: CASLKPGQGSSPLHF.

The chain combines TRBV19 with TRBJ2-2, with 7 bases identical to TRBD2. Germline CDR1 and CDR2: LNHDA and SQIVND (reference sequence). This CDR3 comprises 15 residues. V was pared by 7 bases and J by 3 bases, with 8 bases of the junction left unmatched. The DNA of the CDR3 is TGTGCCAGTACCTCGGGACTACCCTACACCGGGGAGCTGTTTTTT. This translates into CASTSGLPYTGELFF.

The rearrangement joins TRBV5-5 to TRBJ2-1; 10 nucleotides align to TRBD2. Trimming took 9 bases from V and 9 from J; bases not matched to a gene: 21. Per the germline V gene, CDR1 is SGHKS and CDR2 is YYEKEE (reference sequence). The CDR3 is 17 amino acids. CDR3 in DNA: TGTGCCACCCGCAGCGGGCTAGCGGGAGAGCTTTACGGTGAGCAGTTCTTC. It specifies CATRSGLAGELYGEQFF.

The chain carries TRBV27 and TRBJ2-2, with 10 bases that match TRBD2. From germline, CDR1 is MNHEY and CDR2 SMNVEV (reference sequence). The CDR3 spans 15 residues. The ends lost 6 bases at V and 0 bases at J; junction bases unmatched: 1. The DNA of the CDR3 is TGTGCCAGCAGAACTAGCGGGACGAACACCGGGGAGCTGTTTTTT. Protein: CASRTSGTNTGELFF.

This chain connects TRBV5-6 to TRBJ1-5; 9 bases line up with TRBD1. Trimming removed 5 bases from V and 1 base from J; junction bases left unmatched: 13. The germline CDR1 and CDR2 sequences are SGHDT and YYEEEE. This CDR3 is 18 amino acids long. The CDR3 reads CASRWGQGKIFSNQPQHF. CDR3 in DNA: TGTGCCAGCAGATGGGGACAGGGAAAGATCTTCAGCAATCAGCCCCAGCATTTT.

CDR3 in DNA: TGCGCCAGCAGCTTGGTGGTAGCGGGAACTTCCGGGGAGCTGTTTTTT. Translated, it gives CASSLVVAGTSGELFF. This chain links TRBV5-1 with TRBJ2-2, with 8 nucleotides matching TRBD2. Germline V CDR1 and CDR2: SGHRS, YFSETQ. The trim removed 0 bases at V and 6 bases at J, leaving 7 bases unmatched. The CDR3 contains 16 residues.